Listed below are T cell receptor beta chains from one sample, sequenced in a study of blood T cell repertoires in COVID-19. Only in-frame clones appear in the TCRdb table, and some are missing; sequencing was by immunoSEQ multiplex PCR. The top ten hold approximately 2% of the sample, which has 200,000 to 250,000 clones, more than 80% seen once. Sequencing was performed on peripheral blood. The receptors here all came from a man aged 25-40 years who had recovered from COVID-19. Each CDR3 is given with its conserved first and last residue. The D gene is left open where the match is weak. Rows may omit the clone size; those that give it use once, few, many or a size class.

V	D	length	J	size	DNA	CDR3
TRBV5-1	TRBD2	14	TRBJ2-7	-	TGCGCCAGCAGCTTGGCCCTAGCGGGGGAGGAGCAGTACTTC	CASSLALAGEEQYF
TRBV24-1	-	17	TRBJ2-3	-	TGTGCCACCAGTGAGACGTGGGGCCTGGGTAGCACAGATACGCAGTATTTT	CATSETWGLGSTDTQYF
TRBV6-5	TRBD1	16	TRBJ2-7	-	TGTGCCAGCAGTTACTCGGTACAGGGGGCCGCCTACGAGCAGTACTTC	CASSYSVQGAAYEQYF
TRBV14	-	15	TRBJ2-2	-	TGTGCCAGCAGCCAGGCAGGCTGGAACACCGGGGAGCTGTTTTTT	CASSQAGWNTGELFF
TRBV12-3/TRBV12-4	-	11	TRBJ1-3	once	TGTGCCAGCAGTCGACAGTTAACCATATATTTT	CASSRQLTIYF
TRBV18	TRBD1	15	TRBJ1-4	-	TGTGCCAGCTCAAAGGAGACAGGGGGCGGTGAAAAACTGTTTTTT	CASSKETGGGEKLFF
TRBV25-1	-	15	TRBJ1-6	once	TGTGCCAGCAGTTTTTCGACAGAATATAATTCACCCCTCCACTTT	CASSFSTEYNSPLHF
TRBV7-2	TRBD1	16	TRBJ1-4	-	TGTGCCAGCAGCTCCTTCCAGGGGGCGGCATATGAAAAACTGTTTTTT	CASSSFQGAAYEKLFF
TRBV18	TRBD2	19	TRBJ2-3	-	TGTGCCAGCTCACCACGGTTGAGCGGGGGGGCCGGATCCACAGATACGCAGTATTTT	CASSPRLSGGAGSTDTQYF
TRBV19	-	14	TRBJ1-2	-	TGTGCCAGTAGTATTGAGACAGAGCCTTATGGCTACACCTTC	CASSIETEPYGYTF
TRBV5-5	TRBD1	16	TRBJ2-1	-	TGTGCCAGCAGCTTGTTAAGGGACAGGGGGCGGAATGAGCAGTTCTTC	CASSLLRDRGRNEQFF
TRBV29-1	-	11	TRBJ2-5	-	-	CSAWGTGTGHF